This TCR beta chain originates from a study of T cells in Graves' hyperthyroidism and ophthalmopathy. It was RNA transcripts that yielded the amplified TCR beta CDR3 regions. The HTBI set primed first-round TCR CDR3 RT-PCR. TCRdb re-called the multiplex PCR reads through MiXCR, storing one row per CDR3 protein. Among about 840,000 distinct CDR3 sequences, 35% to 40% were seen once, and the ten largest hold around 10%. The study defined stable Graves' hyperthyroidism as no ophthalmopathy progression within 18 months. The diagnostic basis comprised clinical symptoms, serum thyroxine and TRAb, thyroid ultrasound and orbital computed tomography. There are many counts of this clonotype. Its specificity is not known. Study-level points and caveats: Researchers report that a 13 V-J model separated ophthalmopathy from stable hyperthyroidism. Researchers found most expanded thyroid clonotypes above 0.001 in blood as well.

The CDR3 covers 10 residues. Germline V gives CDR1 SQVTM, CDR2 ANQGSEA. V lost 5 bases to trimming and J lost 10 bases, with 11 bases between them. The sample consisted of blood. The chain joins TRBV29-1 to TRBJ1-1; D gene ambiguous. The origin of this receptor is a man aged 18 to 30 with Graves' hyperthyroidism. CDR3 DNA sequence: TGCAGCGTTTGGAACAGCTCAGCTTTCTTT. Translated: CSVWNSSAFF.